What follows are 12 T cell receptor beta chains derived from one specimen sequenced in a study of blood T cell repertoires in COVID-19. Only in-frame clones appear in the TCRdb table, and some are missing; sequencing was by immunoSEQ multiplex PCR. This sample has 250,000 or so clones, with nearly 95% found just once. Source material: peripheral blood. All receptors derive from a man aged 25 to 40 with COVID-19, enrolled during active disease.

A few counts support this clone. The genes are TRBV19 and TRBJ2-5; TRBD2 matches at 8 bases. CDR3 length: 15 amino acids. Germline CDR1 is LNHDA and CDR2 is SQIVND (reference sequence). Germline trimming cut 5 bases from V and 4 bases from J; bases unmatched to any gene: 9. CDR3 loop: CASSPTATSVETQYF. The CDR3, as DNA: TGTGCCAGTAGTCCCACCGCGACTAGCGTAGAGACCCAGTACTTC. The full variable domain, in which reference TRBV19 and TRBJ2-5 provide the parts outside the CDR3, is DGGITQSPKYLFRKEGQNVTLSCEQNLNHDAMYWYRQDPGQGLRLIYYSQIVNDFQKGDIAEGYSVSREKKESFPLTVTSAQKNPTAFYLCASSPTATSVETQYFGPGTRLLVL.

The chain is built from TRBV19 and TRBJ2-5; 7 nucleotides line up with TRBD1. CDR3 length: 16 amino acids. Trimming removed 1 base from V and 3 bases from J; junction bases left unmatched: 8. CDR1 is LNHDA and CDR2 is SQIVND in the germline V gene (reference sequence). The CDR3 spells CASSIARTGREETQYF. The CDR3 bases are TGTGCCAGTAGTATAGCCAGGACAGGAAGGGAAGAGACCCAGTACTTC.

This rearrangement joins TRBV5-1 to TRBJ2-7; D is possibly TRBD2 (7 bases). Trimming removed 4 bases from V and 3 bases from J, with 23 bases in between. The CDR3 contains 17 residues. The germline V gene encodes CDR1 SGHRS and CDR2 YFSETQ. The CDR3 DNA sequence: TGCGCCAGCAGCCCCCATGAGGGGGGGGTCGGGCGCTACGAGCAGTACTTC. Protein: CASSPHEGGVGRYEQYF.

V gene TRBV7-9 combines with J gene TRBJ1-4; the match to TRBD1 covers 8 bases. The CDR3 runs to 14 residues. V dropped 4 bases and J dropped 8; count of bases not matched to a gene: 6. CDR1 is SEHNR, CDR2 FQNEAQ, per germline (reference sequence). The DNA for the CDR3 is TGTGCCAGCAGCTACGGACAGGGTGAAGAAAAACTGTTTTTT. It codes for CASSYGQGEEKLFF.

The V call is TRBV5-4, the J call TRBJ2-7, with 8 bases fitting TRBD2. V lost 3 bases, J lost 3 bases, and 8 bases stayed unmatched. CDR1 and CDR2 (germline): SGHNT, YYREEE (reference sequence). This CDR3 region has 15 residues. This CDR3 reads CASSSLAGGVYEQYF. The CDR3, as DNA: TGTGCCAGCAGCTCCCTAGCGGGTGGTGTCTACGAGCAGTACTTC.

The chain is built from TRBV5-4 and TRBJ2-5, with 12 bases matching TRBD2. V lost 0 bases, J lost 3 bases, and 3 bases stayed unmatched. Germline assignment: CDR1 SGHNT and CDR2 YYREEE (reference sequence). This CDR3 is 16 amino acids long. The CDR3 sequence is CASSLGRLAGEETQYF. In nucleotides, the CDR3 is TGTGCCAGCAGCTTGGGTCGACTAGCGGGGGAAGAGACCCAGTACTTC.

The chain uses TRBV12-3 or TRBV12-4 and TRBJ1-2; a weak D match, TRBD1 (6 bases). The CDR3 is 12 residues long. V lost 5 bases to trimming and J lost 7 bases, with 11 bases between them. The CDR3 reads CASSVTGFGYTF. In nucleotides, the CDR3 is TGTGCCAGCAGTGTAACAGGGTTTGGCTACACCTTC.

V is TRBV4-1 and J is TRBJ1-3; D is possibly TRBD1 (5 bases). The CDR3 is made up of 16 amino acids. CDR1 and CDR2 (germline): MGHRA, YSYEKL. Between the trimmed V and J ends, which lost 1 base and 8 bases, there was a span of 18 bases. The CDR3 bases are TGCGCCAGCAGCCAAGTCCCCGGGGGTCCCGTGGACACCATATATTTT. Residues: CASSQVPGGPVDTIYF.

The chain employs TRBV10-3 and TRBJ2-1, with TRBD1 matching over 8 bases. The CDR3 runs to 14 residues. Germline CDR1 ENHRY, CDR2 SYGVKD. V was pared by 2 bases and J by 4 bases, with 1 base of the junction left unmatched. This chain's CDR3 is CAISEGQGYNEQFF. Here the CDR3 DNA reads TGTGCCATCAGTGAGGGACAGGGTTACAATGAGCAGTTCTTC.

In this sample, this clone turned up once. This chain connects TRBV12-3 or TRBV12-4 to TRBJ1-5; 10 nucleotides line up with TRBD1. The V gene end was trimmed by 6 bases and the J gene end by 6 bases; junction bases not matched to a gene: 2. This CDR3 has 13 amino acids. CDR3 bases: TGTGCCAGCAGCCGACAGGGGGCTCAGCCCCAGCATTTT. It yields the protein CASSRQGAQPQHF.

The chain joins TRBV7-6 to TRBJ1-3, with unresolved D. V was trimmed by 4 bases and J by 0 bases, leaving 13 bases between them. This CDR3 is 16 amino acids long. Germline loops: CDR1 SGHVS, CDR2 FNYEAQ. DNA for the CDR3: TGTGCCAGCAGCTCGAGCTCAGGCATCTCTGGAAACACCATATATTTT. Translating gives CASSSSSGISGNTIYF.

This clone was recorded once. The chain carries TRBV2 and TRBJ1-5, with TRBD1 identical over 10 bases. The CDR3 runs to 14 residues. CDR1 SNHLY and CDR2 FYNNEI come from the germline V gene. Unmatched junction bases numbered 9, after V lost 8 bases and J lost 8 bases. The CDR3 coding sequence is TGTGCCAGCGGAACCGGGACAGGGGCCGAGCCCCAGCATTTT. Residues: CASGTGTGAEPQHF.